This T cell receptor (beta chain) was sequenced for a study of blood T cell repertoires in COVID-19. Study overall: Specimens from acute and convalescent COVID-19 originated in the United States, Italy and Spain. T cells, B-cell-depleted T cells, or PBMCs provided the cDNA or gDNA that served as material.

Original processing notes: Scientists estimated how many nucleated cells there were by amplifying reference gene primers. Profiling relied on immunoSEQ multiplex PCR, and the TCRdb table lists in-frame clones only, not all of them. For V, J and clone size, that table is used; D and trimming come from the DNA. The sample has approximately 60,000 clones; 65% to 90% are singletons. The CDR3 runs 14 residues. The germline CDR1 and CDR2 sequences are MNHEY and SVGAGI. V shed 2 bases and J shed 3 bases, with 10 bases lying between them. The gene calls are TRBV6-5 and TRBJ1-1; perhaps TRBD1 as D (6 bases). The receptor was derived from a man in his fifties with active COVID-19. Material: peripheral blood. CDR3 nucleotide sequence: TGTGCCAGCAGTTACCTAGACAGGTACACTGAAGCTTTCTTT. It specifies CASSYLDRYTEAFF.